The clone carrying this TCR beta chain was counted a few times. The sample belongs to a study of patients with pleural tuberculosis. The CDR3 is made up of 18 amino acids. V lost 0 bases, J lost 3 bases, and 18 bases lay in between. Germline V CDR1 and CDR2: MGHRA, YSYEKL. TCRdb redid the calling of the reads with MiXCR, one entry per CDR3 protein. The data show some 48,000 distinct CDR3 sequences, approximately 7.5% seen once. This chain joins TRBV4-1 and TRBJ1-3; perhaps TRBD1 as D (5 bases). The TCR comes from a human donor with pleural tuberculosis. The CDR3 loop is CASSQDRVSGGGGNTIYF. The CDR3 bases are TGCGCCAGCAGCCAAGATAGGGTTTCGGGGGGAGGTGGAAACACCATATATTTT.